Below are 15 T cell receptor beta chains sequenced from a single sample in a study of blood T cell repertoires in COVID-19. Sequencing was performed with immunoSEQ multiplex PCR; in TCRdb, only in-frame clones are kept and a portion is missing. Found here are 250,000 to 350,000 clones, around 89% of them singletons; the top ten hold about 6%. The specimen sequenced was peripheral blood. Every receptor here comes from a woman aged 45-59 years with COVID-19, enrolled during active disease.

V is TRBV15 and J is TRBJ2-7, with 9 bases lining up with TRBD2. CDR3 size: 16 residues. Per the germline V gene, CDR1 is LNHNV and CDR2 is YYDKDF (reference sequence). Trimming at V came to 1 base and at J to 0 bases, leaving 4 bases not matched to a gene. The CDR3 DNA is TGTGCCACCAGCAGAGGGCTAGCGGGAAGCTCCTACGAGCAGTACTTC. Its translation: CATSRGLAGSSYEQYF.

V is TRBV5-4 and J is TRBJ2-1; 10 bases match TRBD1. This CDR3 comprises 15 residues. Trimming at V came to 2 bases and at J to 9 bases, leaving 8 bases not matched to a gene. CDR1 and CDR2 (germline): SGHNT, YYREEE (reference sequence). The CDR3 reads CASSFKGQGTSEQFF. CDR3 DNA: TGTGCCAGCAGCTTCAAGGGACAGGGGACGTCTGAGCAGTTCTTC.

Regarding this clone: In the same sample, other DNA sequences code for this CDR3. V usage is TRBV30 and J usage is TRBJ1-1; a weak D match, TRBD1 (6 bases). The V end was cut by 4 bases, the J end by 3 bases, with 6 bases between. The CDR3 consists of 11 residues. CDR1 and CDR2 from the germline V gene are GTSNPN and SVGIG (reference sequence). The CDR3 sequence is CAWTGDTEAFF. The DNA for the CDR3 is TGTGCCTGGACAGGGGACACTGAAGCTTTCTTT.

The V call is TRBV9, the J call TRBJ2-1, with 11 bases matching TRBD1. V lost 4 bases to trimming and J lost 12 bases; unmatched junction nucleotides: 9. The CDR3 has 14 amino acids. Germline V gene lookup returns CDR1 SGDLS and CDR2 YYNGEE. CDR3 in amino acids: CASSPGQGVKVQFF. The CDR3, as DNA: TGTGCCAGCAGCCCGGGACAGGGGGTTAAGGTGCAGTTCTTC.

The gene calls are TRBV10-3 and TRBJ2-5; 11 bases fit TRBD2. Trimming removed 6 bases from V and 7 bases from J; junction bases left unmatched: 19. Germline lookup yields CDR1 ENHRY and CDR2 SYGVKD. CDR3 length: 18 amino acids. This CDR3 reads CAISMGHQGGTSGSTQYF. CDR3 DNA sequence: TGTGCCATCAGCATGGGACACCAAGGGGGGACTAGCGGTTCGACCCAGTACTTC.

This clone was counted a few times. Other DNA sequences of this sample code for an identical CDR3. The V call is TRBV6-5, the J call TRBJ1-5, with 8 nucleotides matching TRBD1. The CDR3 is made up of 14 amino acids. Trimming at V came to 6 bases and at J to 2 bases, leaving 3 bases not matched to a gene. The germline V gene encodes CDR1 MNHEY and CDR2 SVGAGI. DNA of the CDR3: TGTGCCAGCAGCCGGGGACAGGGCAATCAGCCCCAGCATTTT. This codes for CASSRGQGNQPQHF.

The chain links TRBV9 to TRBJ2-2, with D perhaps TRBD2 (5 bases). The germline V and J ends were trimmed by 0 bases and 4 bases, with 10 bases remaining between them. Germline CDR1 reads SGDLS; CDR2 reads YYNGEE. The CDR3 is 15 amino acids. The CDR3 coding sequence is TGTGCCAGCAGCGTAGGGACTGTTGCCACCGGGGAGCTGTTTTTT. It translates to CASSVGTVATGELFF.

The gene calls are TRBV10-3 and TRBJ2-7, with 13 bases lining up with TRBD2. Germline lookup yields CDR1 ENHRY and CDR2 SYGVKD. Trimming removed 3 bases from V and 5 bases from J; junction bases left unmatched: 4. The CDR3 is 15 amino acids. The DNA for the CDR3 is TGTGCCATCAGTGAAACCGGGACTAGCGGGGACGAGCAGTACTTC. Translated, it gives CAISETGTSGDEQYF.

V usage is TRBV9 and J usage is TRBJ1-1, with TRBD1 matching over 7 bases. This CDR3 comprises 16 residues. Germline assignment: CDR1 SGDLS and CDR2 YYNGEE. V trimming: 0 bases; J trimming: 6 bases; junction bases outside the gene matches: 11. The chain's CDR3 is CASSVVLAGGKSEAFF. The CDR3 bases are TGTGCCAGCAGCGTAGTCTTGGCAGGGGGGAAGTCTGAAGCTTTCTTT.

This chain joins TRBV5-8 and TRBJ1-4; D remains ambiguous. The CDR3 totals 16 residues. V dropped 4 bases and J dropped 1 base, with 14 bases sitting between them. Germline assignment: CDR1 SGHTS and CDR2 YDEGEE. CDR3: CASSVRTAETNEKLFF. In DNA, the CDR3 is TGTGCCAGCAGCGTGAGAACAGCGGAAACTAATGAAAAACTGTTTTTT.

V gene TRBV18 combines with J gene TRBJ2-7, with 11 bases aligning to TRBD2. Germline CDR1 KGHSH, CDR2 LQKENI. Trimming cost V 3 bases and J 3 bases; bases outside gene matches: 7. The CDR3 sequence is 16 residues long. The DNA for the CDR3 is TGTGCCAGCTCACCCGGGACTAGCGGAACGTACTACGAGCAGTACTTC. Its protein product is CASSPGTSGTYYEQYF. Combining the CDR3 with reference TRBV18 and TRBJ2-7 gives the whole variable domain NAGVMQNPRHLVRRRGQEARLRCSPMKGHSHVYWYRQLPEEGLKFMVYLQKENIIDESGMPKERFSAEFPKEGPSILRIQQVVRGDSAAYFCASSPGTSGTYYEQYFGPGTRLTVT.

This rearrangement joins TRBV11-2 to TRBJ2-7, with a weak D call TRBD2 (5 bases). This CDR3 spans 15 amino acids. V gave up 0 bases and J gave up 7 bases, with 16 bases separating them. CDR1 and CDR2 (germline): SGHAT, FQNNGV. The CDR3 loop reads CASSLDVTIQIEQYF. The CDR3 DNA follows: TGTGCCAGCAGCTTAGATGTGACTATTCAGATTGAGCAGTACTTC.

This clone was seen just once. This rearrangement joins TRBV5-4 to TRBJ2-2, with 9 bases identical to TRBD1. The CDR3 runs to 16 residues. The J segment lost 11 bases and the V segment lost 4 bases, leaving 15 bases of the junction unmatched. Per germline, CDR1 SGHNT and CDR2 YYREEE (reference sequence). The CDR3 spells CASSLEGGQGGRELFF. Here the CDR3 DNA reads TGTGCCAGCAGCCTCGAGGGGGGACAGGGAGGGAGAGAGCTGTTTTTT.

The chain joins TRBV5-6 to TRBJ1-1; D perhaps matches TRBD1 (5 bases). The V end lost 0 bases, the J end lost 3 bases, and 12 bases lay between the germline ends. In germline, CDR1 is SGHDT, CDR2 YYEEEE. The CDR3 sequence is 15 residues long. This CDR3 is CASSLVGGGYTEAFF. CDR3 in DNA: TGTGCCAGCAGCTTGGTGGGTGGGGGGTACACTGAAGCTTTCTTT.

This clone was counted a few times. Different DNA sequences within this sample yield the same CDR3. The chain recombines TRBV7-9 with TRBJ2-2, with D possibly matching TRBD1 (5 bases). The V end lost 1 base, the J end lost 0 bases, and 6 bases lay between the germline ends. Per the germline V gene, CDR1 is SEHNR and CDR2 is FQNEAQ (reference sequence). The CDR3 covers 15 residues. CDR3 DNA sequence: TGTGCCAGCAGCTTAGTAGGGGCGAACACCGGGGAGCTGTTTTTT. Amino acids: CASSLVGANTGELFF.